This T cell receptor beta chain emerged from a study of control samples from healthy donors and cancer patients. Germline-derived CDR1 and CDR2 are KGHDR and SFDVKD. The CDR3 is made up of 17 amino acids. The V segment lost 2 bases and the J segment 2 bases; nucleotides outside the gene matches: 8. Only in-frame clones appear in the TCRdb table, and some are missing; sequencing was by immunoSEQ multiplex PCR. Of 170,000 or so clones in the sample, around 94% were seen once. The specimen sequenced was blood. The clonotype comes from a man aged 30 to 45 in good health. V and J are TRBV24-1 and TRBJ2-3, with 8 bases that match TRBD1. DNA for the CDR3: TGTGCCACCAGTGATTCTCAGGGGGCTCCTTTCACAGATACGCAGTATTTT. It codes for CATSDSQGAPFTDTQYF.